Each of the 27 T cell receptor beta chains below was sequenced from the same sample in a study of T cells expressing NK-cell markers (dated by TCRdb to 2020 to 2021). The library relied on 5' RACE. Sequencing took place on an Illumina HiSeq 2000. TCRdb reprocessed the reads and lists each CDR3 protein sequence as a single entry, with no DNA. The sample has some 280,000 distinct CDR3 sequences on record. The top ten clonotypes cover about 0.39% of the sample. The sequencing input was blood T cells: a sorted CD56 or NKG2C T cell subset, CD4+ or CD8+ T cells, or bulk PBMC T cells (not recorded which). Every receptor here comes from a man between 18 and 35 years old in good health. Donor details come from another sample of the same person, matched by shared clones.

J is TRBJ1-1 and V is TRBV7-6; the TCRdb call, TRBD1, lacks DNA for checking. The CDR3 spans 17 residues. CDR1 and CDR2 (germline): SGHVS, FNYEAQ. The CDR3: CASSSRLSDRGSTEAFF.

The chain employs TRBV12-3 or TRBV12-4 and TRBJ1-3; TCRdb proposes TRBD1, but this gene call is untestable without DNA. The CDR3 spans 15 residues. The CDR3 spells CASSLRGLGGNTIYF.

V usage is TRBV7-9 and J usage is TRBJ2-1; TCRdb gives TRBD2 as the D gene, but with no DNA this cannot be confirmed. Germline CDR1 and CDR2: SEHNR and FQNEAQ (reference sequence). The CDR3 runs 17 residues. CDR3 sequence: CASRSLAGGRSYNEQFF.

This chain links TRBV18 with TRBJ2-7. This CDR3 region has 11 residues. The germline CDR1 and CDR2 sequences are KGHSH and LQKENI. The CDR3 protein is CASSDNYEQYF.

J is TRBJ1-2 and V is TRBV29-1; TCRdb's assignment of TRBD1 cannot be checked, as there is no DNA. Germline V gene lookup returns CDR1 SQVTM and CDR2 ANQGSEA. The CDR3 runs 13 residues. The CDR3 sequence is CSVAPRQFYGYTF.

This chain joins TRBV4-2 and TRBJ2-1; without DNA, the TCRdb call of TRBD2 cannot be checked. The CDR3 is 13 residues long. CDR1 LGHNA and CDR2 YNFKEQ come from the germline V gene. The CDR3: CASSQVAGGQVFF.

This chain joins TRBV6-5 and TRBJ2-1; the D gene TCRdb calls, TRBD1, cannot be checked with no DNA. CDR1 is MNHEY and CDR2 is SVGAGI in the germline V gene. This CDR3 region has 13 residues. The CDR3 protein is CASSFRGSNEQFF.

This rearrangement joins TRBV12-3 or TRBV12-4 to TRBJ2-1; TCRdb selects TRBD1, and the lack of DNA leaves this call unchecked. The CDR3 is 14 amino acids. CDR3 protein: CASSQRQGAWEQFF.

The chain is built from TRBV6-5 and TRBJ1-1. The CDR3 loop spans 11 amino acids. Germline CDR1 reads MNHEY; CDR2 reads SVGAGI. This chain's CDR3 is CASRREDEAFF.

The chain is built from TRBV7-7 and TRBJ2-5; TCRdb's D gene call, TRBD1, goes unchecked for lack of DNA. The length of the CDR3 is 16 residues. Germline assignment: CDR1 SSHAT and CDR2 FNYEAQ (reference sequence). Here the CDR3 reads CASSLFHGGHGETQYF. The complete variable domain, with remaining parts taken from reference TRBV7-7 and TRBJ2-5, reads GAGVSQSPRYKVTKRGQDVTLRCDPISSHATLYWYQQALGQGPEFLTYFNYEAQPDKSGLPSDRFSAERPEGSISTLTIQRTEQRDSAMYRCASSLFHGGHGETQYFGPGTRLLVL.

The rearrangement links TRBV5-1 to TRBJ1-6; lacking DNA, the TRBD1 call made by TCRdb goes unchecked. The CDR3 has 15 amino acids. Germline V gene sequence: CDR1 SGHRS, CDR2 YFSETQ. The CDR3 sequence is CASSTGQMGNSPLHF. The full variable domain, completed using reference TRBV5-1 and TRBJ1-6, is KAGVTQTPRYLIKTRGQQVTLSCSPISGHRSVSWYQQTPGQGLQFLFEYFSETQRNKGNFPGRFSGRQFSNSRSEMNVSTLELGDSALYLCASSTGQMGNSPLHFGNGTRLTVT.

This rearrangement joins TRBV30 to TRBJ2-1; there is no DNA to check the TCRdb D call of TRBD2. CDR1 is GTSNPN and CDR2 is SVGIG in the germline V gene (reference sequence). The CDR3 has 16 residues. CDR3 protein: CAWSSGRGLAGGPQFF. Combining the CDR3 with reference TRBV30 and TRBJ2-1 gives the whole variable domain SQTIHQWPATLVQPVGSPLSLECTVEGTSNPNLYWYRQAAGRGLQLLFYSVGIGQISSEVPQNLSASRPQDRQFILSSKKLLLSDSGFYLCAWSSGRGLAGGPQFFGPGTRLTVL.

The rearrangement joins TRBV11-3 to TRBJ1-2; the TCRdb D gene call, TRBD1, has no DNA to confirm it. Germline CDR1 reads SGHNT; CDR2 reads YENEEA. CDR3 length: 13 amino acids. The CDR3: CASSLQGADGYTF.

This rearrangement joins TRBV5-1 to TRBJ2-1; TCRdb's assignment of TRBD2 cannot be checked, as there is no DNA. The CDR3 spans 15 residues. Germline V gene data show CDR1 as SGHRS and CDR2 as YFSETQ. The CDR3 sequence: CASSEGTSVLNEQFF.

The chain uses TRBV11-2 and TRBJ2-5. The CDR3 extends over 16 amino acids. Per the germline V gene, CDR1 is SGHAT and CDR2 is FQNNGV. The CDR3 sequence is CASSLLSLDGQETQYF. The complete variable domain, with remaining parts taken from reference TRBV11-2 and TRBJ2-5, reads EAGVAQSPRYKIIEKRQSVAFWCNPISGHATLYWYQQILGQGPKLLIQFQNNGVVDDSQLPKDRFSAERLKGVDSTLKIQPAKLEDSAVYLCASSLLSLDGQETQYFGPGTRLLVL.

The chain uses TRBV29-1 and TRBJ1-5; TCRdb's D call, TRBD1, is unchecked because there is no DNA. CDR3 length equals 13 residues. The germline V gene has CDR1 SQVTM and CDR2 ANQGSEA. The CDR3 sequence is CSVAGDIDQPQHF.

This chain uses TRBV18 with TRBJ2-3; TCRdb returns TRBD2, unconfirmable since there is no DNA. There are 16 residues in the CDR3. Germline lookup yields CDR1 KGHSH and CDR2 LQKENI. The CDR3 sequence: CASSRSTSGRADTQYF.

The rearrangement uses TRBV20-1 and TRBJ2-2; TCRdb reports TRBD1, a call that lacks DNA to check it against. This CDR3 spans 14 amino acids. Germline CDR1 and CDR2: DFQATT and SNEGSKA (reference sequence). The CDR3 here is CSARPAGGTGELFF.

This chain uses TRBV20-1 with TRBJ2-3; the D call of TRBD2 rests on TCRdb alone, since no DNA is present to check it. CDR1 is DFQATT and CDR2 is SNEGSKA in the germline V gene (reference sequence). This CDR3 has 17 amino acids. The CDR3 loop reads CSARDQRAGGQTDTQYF.

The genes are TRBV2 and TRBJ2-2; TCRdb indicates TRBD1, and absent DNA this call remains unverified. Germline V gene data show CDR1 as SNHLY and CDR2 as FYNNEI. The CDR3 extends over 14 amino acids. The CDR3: CASNPQGHTGELFF.

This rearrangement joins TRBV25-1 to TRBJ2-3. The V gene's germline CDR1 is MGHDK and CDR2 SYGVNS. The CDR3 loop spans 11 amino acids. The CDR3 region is CASSVLGSQYF.

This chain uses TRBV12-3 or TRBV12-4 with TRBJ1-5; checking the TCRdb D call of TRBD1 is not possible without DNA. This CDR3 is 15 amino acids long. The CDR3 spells CASSRGQAGTIAQHF.

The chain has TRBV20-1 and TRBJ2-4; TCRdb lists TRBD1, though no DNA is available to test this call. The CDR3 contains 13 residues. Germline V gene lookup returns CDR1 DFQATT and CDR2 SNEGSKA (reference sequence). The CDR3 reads CSGGQGAKNIQYF.

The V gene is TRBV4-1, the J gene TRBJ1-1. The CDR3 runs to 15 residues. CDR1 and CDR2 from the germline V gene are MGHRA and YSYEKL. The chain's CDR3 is CASSQDNNVDTEAFF.

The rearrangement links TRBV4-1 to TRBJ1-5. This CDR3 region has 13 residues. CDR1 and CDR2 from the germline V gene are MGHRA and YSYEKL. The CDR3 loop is CASSQGVMEPQHF.

CDR3 in amino acids: CASSSGSPARETQYF. The V call is TRBV5-8, the J call TRBJ2-5; TCRdb selects TRBD2, and the lack of DNA leaves this call unchecked. Germline V gene data show CDR1 as SGHTS and CDR2 as YDEGEE. CDR3 size: 15 residues.

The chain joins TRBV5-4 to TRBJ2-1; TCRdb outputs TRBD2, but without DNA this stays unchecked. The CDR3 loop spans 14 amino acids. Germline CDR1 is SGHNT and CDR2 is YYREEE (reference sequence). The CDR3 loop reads CASSLAGLYNEQFF. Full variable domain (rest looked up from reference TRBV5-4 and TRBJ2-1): ETGVTQSPTHLIKTRGQQVTLRCSSQSGHNTVSWYQQALGQGPQFIFQYYREEENGRGNFPPRFSGLQFPNYSSELNVNALELDDSALYLCASSLAGLYNEQFFGPGTRLTVL.